This TCR beta chain was recorded in a study of blood T cell repertoires in COVID-19. In the study overall: Acute-phase and convalescent COVID-19 samples originated in the United States, Italy and Spain.

Data came from immunoSEQ multiplex PCR; TCRdb stores just in-frame clones and leaves some out. The profile shows some 150,000 clones, more than 75% of them singletons. V gave up 0 bases and J gave up 8 bases, with 14 bases separating them. CDR3 length: 15 residues. The germline V gene has CDR1 MGHRA and CDR2 YSYEKL. The chain couples TRBV4-1 to TRBJ1-5; unclear D gene. Input material: peripheral blood. This TCR derives from a man in his fifties who had recovered from COVID-19. Here the CDR3 DNA reads TGCGCCAGCAGCCAAGATCCTCGGGCAGCGGAGCCCCAGCATTTT. It translates to CASSQDPRAAEPQHF.